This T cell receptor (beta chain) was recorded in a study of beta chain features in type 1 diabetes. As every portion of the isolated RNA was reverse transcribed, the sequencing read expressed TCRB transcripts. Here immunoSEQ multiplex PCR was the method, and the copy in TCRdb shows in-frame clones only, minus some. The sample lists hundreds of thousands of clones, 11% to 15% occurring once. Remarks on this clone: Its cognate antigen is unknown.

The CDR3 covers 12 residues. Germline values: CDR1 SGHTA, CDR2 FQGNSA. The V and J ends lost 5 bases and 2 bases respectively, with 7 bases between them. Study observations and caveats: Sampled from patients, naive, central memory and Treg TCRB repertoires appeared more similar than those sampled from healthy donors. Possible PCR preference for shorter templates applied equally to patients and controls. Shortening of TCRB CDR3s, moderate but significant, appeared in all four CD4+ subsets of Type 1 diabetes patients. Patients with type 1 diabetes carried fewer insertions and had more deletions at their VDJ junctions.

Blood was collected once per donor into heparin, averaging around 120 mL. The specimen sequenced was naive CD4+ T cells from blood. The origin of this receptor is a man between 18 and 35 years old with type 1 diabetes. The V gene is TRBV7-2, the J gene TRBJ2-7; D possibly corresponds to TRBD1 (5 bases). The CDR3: CASSPQAYEQYF. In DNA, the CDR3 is TGTGCCAGCAGCCCACAGGCCTACGAGCAGTACTTC.